The text below deals with one TCR beta chain. The data derive from a study of blood T cell repertoires in COVID-19. Study context: Sites in the United States, Italy and Spain provided acute and convalescent COVID-19 samples. The cDNA or gDNA used as material had been derived from T cells, B-cell-depleted T cells, or PBMCs.

Authors' data handling: Scientists estimated how many nucleated cells there were by amplifying reference gene primers. Assay: immunoSEQ multiplex PCR; the TCRdb copy retains only in-frame clones and omits some. V, J and clone size are those of that table, while D and trimming were read from the DNA. The data contain under 450,000 clones, 75% to 90% of them singletons. Those who participated ranged in age from about 18 to 89 years and resided in approximately 23 US areas. V was shortened by 3 bases and J by 4 bases, with 13 bases between the two germline ends. The CDR3 contains 14 residues. Germline V gene lookup returns CDR1 SGHTS and CDR2 YDEGEE.

The origin of this receptor is a woman between 50 and 59 years old who had recovered from COVID-19. This chain connects TRBV5-8 to TRBJ1-2; D remains unclear. The sequencing input was PBMCs or T cells enriched from blood (not recorded which). The CDR3: CASSWTGWAYGYTF. The CDR3 coding sequence is TGTGCCAGCAGCTGGACTGGATGGGCCTATGGCTACACCTTC.